A single sample is the source of the 3 T cell receptor beta chains below, sequenced in a study of technical replicates of blood from several donors. Generated by immunoSEQ multiplex PCR, the TCRdb table keeps only in-frame clones and is missing some. The repertoire has fewer than 90,000 clones, 93% of them found once; the top ten carry 0.24%. The specimen sequenced was T cells isolated from PBMCs. The receptors originated from a human donor in good health.

This chain uses TRBV5-6 with TRBJ2-1; TRBD2 might be the D (5 bases). CDR3 length: 14 residues. CDR1 is SGHDT, CDR2 YYEEEE, per germline. With 2 bases removed from V and 3 bases from J, the gap between germline ends came to 9 bases. The CDR3 protein is CASSLADLYNEQFF. The CDR3 DNA sequence: TGTGCCAGCAGCTTAGCGGACCTCTACAATGAGCAGTTCTTC.

The V and J genes are TRBV25-1 and TRBJ2-2, with 8 bases lining up with TRBD1. Germline assignment: CDR1 MGHDK and CDR2 SYGVNS. The CDR3 totals 14 residues. Unmatched junction bases numbered 6, after V lost 3 bases and J lost 9 bases. Written as DNA, the CDR3 is TGTGCCAGCAGTGATTACAGGGGGGCCCGGGAGCTGTTTTTT. This sequence encodes CASSDYRGARELFF.

This sequence joins TRBV6-5 and TRBJ1-2, with 7 bases that match TRBD1. CDR3 size: 14 residues. Germline CDR1 and CDR2: MNHEY and SVGAGI. V lost 0 bases and J lost 7; bases outside the gene matches: 5. The CDR3 region has the DNA TGTGCCAGCAGTTACTCGACAGGGTCCAGTGGCTACACCTTC. Translated: CASSYSTGSSGYTF.